The 4 T cell receptor beta chains below were found in one sample sequenced in a study of blood T cell repertoires in COVID-19. Sequencing used immunoSEQ multiplex PCR; TCRdb keeps in-frame clones, though not all of them. The data contain 230,000 or so clones, about 91% of them singletons. Sequenced input: PBMCs or T cells enriched from blood (not recorded which). Every receptor here comes from a woman aged 35 to 49 with acute COVID-19.

The rearrangement joins TRBV5-1 to TRBJ2-7; D might be TRBD1 (6 bases). The germline gives CDR1 SGHRS, CDR2 YFSETQ. The CDR3 is 15 residues long. Trimming shortened V by 0 bases and J by 5 bases, and 15 bases separated the two germline ends. The CDR3 loop is CASSLASGGINEQYF. CDR3 sequence (DNA): TGCGCCAGCAGCTTGGCCTCTGGGGGCATCAACGAGCAGTACTTC.

Many counts were recorded for this clone. The rearrangement joins TRBV5-4 to TRBJ2-3; 10 bases are shared with TRBD2. The J segment lost 7 bases and the V segment lost 4 bases, leaving 9 bases of the junction unmatched. This CDR3 comprises 15 residues. Germline CDR1 SGHNT, CDR2 YYREEE (reference sequence). In DNA form, the CDR3 reads TGTGCCAGCAGCCCTGCTAGCGGGGGTCCCCATACGCAGTATTTT. Amino acids: CASSPASGGPHTQYF.

This clone has only one observation. The CDR3 DNA is TGTGCCAGCAGACCAGGGGCTGGAAACACCATATATTTT. As protein: CASRPGAGNTIYF. The gene calls are TRBV27 and TRBJ1-3, with D maybe TRBD1 (6 bases). The germline V gene encodes CDR1 MNHEY and CDR2 SMNVEV (reference sequence). CDR3 length equals 13 residues. Between the trimmed V and J ends, which lost 6 bases and 2 bases, there was a span of 8 bases.

As for this clone: The same CDR3 also results from other DNA sequences found in this sample. The chain joins TRBV5-1 to TRBJ1-1, with D perhaps matching TRBD1 (6 bases). V shed 4 bases and J shed 0 bases, with 10 bases lying between them. Germline CDR1 and CDR2: SGHRS and YFSETQ. The CDR3 has 14 residues. The CDR3 sequence: CASSTGQMNTEAFF. As DNA, the CDR3 is TGCGCCAGCAGCACCGGACAGATGAACACTGAAGCTTTCTTT.